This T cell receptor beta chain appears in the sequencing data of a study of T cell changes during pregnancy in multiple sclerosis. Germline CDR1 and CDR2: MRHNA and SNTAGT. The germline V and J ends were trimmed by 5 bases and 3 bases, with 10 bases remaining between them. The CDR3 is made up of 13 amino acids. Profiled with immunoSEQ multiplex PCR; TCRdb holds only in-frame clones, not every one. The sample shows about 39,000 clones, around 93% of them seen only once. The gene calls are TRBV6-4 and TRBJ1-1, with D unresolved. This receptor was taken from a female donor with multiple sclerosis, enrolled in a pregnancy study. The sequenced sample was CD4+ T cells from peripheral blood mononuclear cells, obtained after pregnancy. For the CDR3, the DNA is TGTGCCAGCAGTCCCGAGCCGGACACTGAAGCTTTCTTT. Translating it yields CASSPEPDTEAFF.